Listed below are T cell receptor beta chains from one sample, sequenced in a study of shared clonotypes between healthy human individuals. TCRdb keeps only in-frame clones here, not all; method: immunoSEQ multiplex PCR. There are approximately 320,000 clones in the sample; 74% occur only once, and 10% lies in the top ten. The sample consisted of memory CD4+ T cells sorted from blood. The receptor source for this set is a man younger than 45 in good health. Each CDR3 is given with its conserved first and last residue. D genes are given only for firm matches. Some rows mark clone size as missing; the rest say once, few, many or name a class of expanded clone.

NA	TRBV6-1	TRBD1	TRBJ2-7	TGTGCCAGCAGCCCGGACAGGGTGAGCTACGAGCAGTACTTC	CASSPDRVSYEQYF
once	TRBV7-2	NA	TRBJ2-7	TGTGCCAGCAGCCCCGGGAGATCCTACGAGCAGTACTTC	CASSPGRSYEQYF
NA	TRBV7-9	TRBD1	TRBJ2-7	TGTGCCAGCAGCCCGGGACAGGGACTCGACGAGCAGTACTTC	CASSPGQGLDEQYF
NA	TRBV18	NA	TRBJ2-3	TGTGCCAGCTCACCACCGGACGGGACAAGGAGCACAGATACGCAGTATTTT	CASSPPDGTRSTDTQYF
NA	TRBV5-1	TRBD1	TRBJ1-6	TGCGCCAGCAGTTCAGGGGGCTGGGAGAATTCACCCCTCCACTTT	CASSSGGWENSPLHF
NA	TRBV2	TRBD1	TRBJ2-7	TGTGCCAGCAGTGAAAGACAGGGGCTCGAGCAGTACTTC	CASSERQGLEQYF
NA	TRBV28	NA	TRBJ2-1	TGTGCCAGCCCCCCGGGCGGGTCCCTGTCCTACAATGAGCAGTTCTTC	CASPPGGSLSYNEQFF
once	TRBV5-8	TRBD1	TRBJ2-3	TGTGCCAGCAGCAGGACAGGGGCGGGCACAGATACGCAGTATTTT	CASSRTGAGTDTQYF
NA	TRBV5-4	NA	TRBJ2-5	TGTGCCAGCAGCTTACGAGGGGAAGAGACCCAGTACTTC	CASSLRGEETQYF
NA	TRBV5-1	NA	TRBJ1-1	TGCGCCAGCAGCTTGGATTCGTCCCGACCAGGTCAGAACACTGAAGCTTTCTTT	CASSLDSSRPGQNTEAFF
NA	TRBV6-5	NA	TRBJ2-3	TGTGCCAGCAGTGCAAAGGGGGGGAGATCAGATACGCAGTATTTT	CASSAKGGRSDTQYF
NA	TRBV28	NA	TRBJ2-5	TGTGCCAGCAGTTTTGCAGGGGTAGAGGAGACCCAGTACTTC	CASSFAGVEETQYF
few	TRBV12-2	NA	TRBJ2-7	TGTGCAAGTCGCCGGGTCGCCAGGCTCTCCTACGAGCAGTACTTC	CASRRVARLSYEQYF
NA	TRBV2	NA	TRBJ2-7	TGTGCCAGCAAGACTGTTTGGGGCAGCCACGAGCAGTACTTC	CASKTVWGSHEQYF
NA	TRBV6-1	TRBD2	TRBJ2-3	TGTGCCAGCAGTGAAACTAGCGGGAGAGATACGCAGTATTTT	CASSETSGRDTQYF
NA	TRBV27	NA	TRBJ2-1	TGTGCCAGCAGTTTCTGGGCGGGAATAGAGAATGAGCAGTTCTTC	CASSFWAGIENEQFF